This TCR beta chain was captured in a study of cytomegalovirus exposure and HLA in healthy donors. Study observations and caveats: In a later analysis, most CMV-associated TCR beta chains appeared HLA-restricted.

PCR amplification relied on 60 Vbeta primers (plus 13 Jbeta primers). In the authors' workflow: In a later analysis, some 10 million of around 75 million unique beta chains occurred in at least two donors. Libraries were prepared by immunoSEQ multiplex PCR; TCRdb keeps only in-frame clonotypes and omits some of them. V and J calls and clone size are copied from that table; D and trimming were computed from the DNA. This sample lists around 70,000 clones; its ten largest clones have 0.8% to 1%. About this clone itself: Its cognate antigen is unknown.

The specimen sequenced was PBMCs. The sequence derives from a boy younger than 18 in good health and CMV-seronegative.

The CDR3 here is CASSVQTGSHEQYF. Here the CDR3 DNA reads TGTGCCAGCAGCGTTCAGACAGGGTCGCACGAGCAGTACTTC. This chain uses TRBV9 with TRBJ2-7; 7 bases fit TRBD1. The CDR3 contains 14 residues. Trimming removed 2 bases from V and 5 bases from J; junction bases left unmatched: 7. The germline gives CDR1 SGDLS, CDR2 YYNGEE.